This section outlines one T cell receptor beta chain sequence together with its context. Its antigen is as yet unknown. A junction boundary mismatches the germline segment, possibly from a read error. This CDR3 is 12 amino acids long. Germline V gene data show CDR1 as SQVTM and CDR2 as ANQGSEA. The entry originates in a study of CD8 T cells in Susac syndrome. Random hexamers served to reverse transcribe roughly 0.45 to 1 ug RNA. TCRdb used MiXCR to reprocess the immunoSEQ multiplex PCR reads, holding one entry per CDR3 protein. Among approximately 50,000 distinct CDR3 sequences listed, 85% to 95% were seen once. Study findings and constraints: CD8+ clonal expansion in Susac peaked in TEMRA cells and active patients. It was acknowledged by the study that relatively few individuals were included in its TCR sequencing and HLA analysis.

This sequence was found in a human donor with Susac syndrome. Input material: CD8+ T cells from PBMCs. This chain connects TRBV29-1 to TRBJ1-1; possibly TRBD1 for D (6 bases). In DNA, the CDR3 is TGCAGCGTGGAAGAGGGGGGCACTGAAGCTTTCTTT. It specifies CSVEEGGTEAFF.